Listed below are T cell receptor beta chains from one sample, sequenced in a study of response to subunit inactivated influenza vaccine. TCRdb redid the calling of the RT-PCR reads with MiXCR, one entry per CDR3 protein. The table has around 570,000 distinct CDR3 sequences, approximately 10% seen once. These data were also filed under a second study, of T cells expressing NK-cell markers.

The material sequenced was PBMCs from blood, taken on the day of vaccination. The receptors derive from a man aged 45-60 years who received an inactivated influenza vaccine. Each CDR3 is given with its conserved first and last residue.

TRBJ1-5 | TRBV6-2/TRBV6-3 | CASSHSRRPDSNQPQHF
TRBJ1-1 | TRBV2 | CASADPNTEAFF
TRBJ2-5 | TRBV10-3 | CAISTKWTDQETQYF
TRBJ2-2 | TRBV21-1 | CASSMCTGQALTSGPSPNTGELFF
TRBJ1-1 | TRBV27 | CASSLLGGGVLGTEAFF
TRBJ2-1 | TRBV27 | CASSLLQGSGPYNEQFF
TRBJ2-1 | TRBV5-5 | CASSLSWLDLYNEQFF
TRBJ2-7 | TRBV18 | CASSPPQAVATMWQYF
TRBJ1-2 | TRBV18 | CASSPPSAQDGYTF
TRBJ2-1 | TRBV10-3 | CAISGPSGGQSSYNEQFF
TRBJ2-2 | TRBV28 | CASSLPGAASTGELFF